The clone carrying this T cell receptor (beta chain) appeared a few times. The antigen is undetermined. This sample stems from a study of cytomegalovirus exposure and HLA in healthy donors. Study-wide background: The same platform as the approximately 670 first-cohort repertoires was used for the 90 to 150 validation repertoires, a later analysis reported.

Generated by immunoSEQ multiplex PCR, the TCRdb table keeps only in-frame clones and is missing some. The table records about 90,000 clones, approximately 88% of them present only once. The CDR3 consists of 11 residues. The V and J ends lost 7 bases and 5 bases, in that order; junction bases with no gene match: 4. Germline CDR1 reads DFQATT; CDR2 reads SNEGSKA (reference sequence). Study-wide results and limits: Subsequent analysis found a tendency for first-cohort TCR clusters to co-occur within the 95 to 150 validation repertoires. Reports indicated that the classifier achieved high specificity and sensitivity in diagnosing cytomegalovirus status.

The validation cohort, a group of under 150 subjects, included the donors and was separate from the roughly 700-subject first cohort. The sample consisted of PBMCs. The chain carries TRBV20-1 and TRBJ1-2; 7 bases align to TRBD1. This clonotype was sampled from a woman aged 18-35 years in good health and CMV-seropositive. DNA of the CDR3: TGCAGTGAGGGACAGCATTATGGCTACACCTTC. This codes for CSEGQHYGYTF.